Below, one T cell receptor beta chain is given with its context. Its antigen is as yet unknown. The record originates from a study of vaccination and CD4 T cells after COVID-19. Overall study: Either the Pfizer-BioNTech BNT162b2 or Moderna mRNA-1273 vaccine was given as two doses. Study-wide results and limits: The appearance of a median approximately 84% of reactive clones in convalescent patients occurred only post-vaccination.

At the Johns Hopkins FTIC core, DNA taken from cultured CD4+ T cells was sequenced by way of the Oncomine TCR Beta short-read assay. Via MiXCR, TCRdb re-called the PCR reads, giving one row per CDR3 protein. This table has 23,000 or so distinct CDR3 sequences, about 45% appearing once. Time point indicated: late sampling 161 to 241 days after vaccination in three convalescent patients. Treatment here: roughly 10-day PBMC culture with coronavirus spike peptide pools or control peptides (ViraFEST assay). The input for sequencing was CD4+ T cells from blood, cultured in vitro, taken about 7 months after SARS-CoV-2 vaccination. The clonotype comes from a human donor who had recovered from COVID-19.

The CDR3 is CASGLAGYNEQFF. The CDR3 DNA is TGTGCCAGCGGACTAGCGGGGTACAATGAGCAGTTCTTC. This chain connects TRBV7-8 to TRBJ2-1; 12 bases agree with TRBD2. This CDR3 has 13 amino acids. V dropped 8 bases and J dropped 4; count of bases not matched to a gene: 0. The germline CDR1 and CDR2 sequences are SGHVS and FQNEAQ.